This T cell receptor beta chain emerged from a study of blood T cell repertoires in COVID-19. The repertoire was sequenced with immunoSEQ multiplex PCR; TCRdb's copy has only in-frame clones and lacks some. The repertoire has 95,000 to 110,000 clones, approximately 88% of them found once; the top ten carry approximately 6.8%. Per the germline V gene, CDR1 is LNHDA and CDR2 is SQIVND (reference sequence). The CDR3 is 16 residues long. With 3 bases removed from V and 3 bases from J, the gap between germline ends came to 14 bases. The clonotype was recovered from a man aged 45-65 years with active or convalescent COVID-19. Sequencing was done on a sample of peripheral blood. The chain couples TRBV19 to TRBJ2-2, with D unresolved. The CDR3 region is CASSMLTLYDTGELFF. The CDR3 DNA reads TGTGCCAGTAGTATGTTGACACTGTACGACACCGGGGAGCTGTTTTTT.